The clone carrying this T cell receptor (beta chain) was observed a handful of times. Its antigen is currently unknown. The CDR3 is made up of 15 amino acids. V lost 5 bases to trimming and J lost 3 bases; unmatched junction nucleotides: 7. Per the germline V gene, CDR1 is SEHNR and CDR2 is FQNEAQ (reference sequence). Sequencing used immunoSEQ multiplex PCR; TCRdb keeps in-frame clones, though not all of them. The data hold approximately 180,000 clones, with about 89% observed a single time. The entry originates in a study of cytomegalovirus exposure and HLA in healthy donors. Broader study findings: In vitro checks showed that a few CMV-associated chains really do target CMV antigens. Within the 120 or so validation repertoires, first-cohort TCR clusters tended to co-occur, according to a later analysis. The study put 150 or so TCR beta chains on its list as cytomegalovirus-associated.

It was the approximately 130-subject validation cohort, separate from the roughly 700-subject first cohort, to which the donors belonged. This receptor was identified in a young man in good health and CMV-seropositive. The chain combines TRBV7-9 with TRBJ1-1; the match to TRBD1 covers 9 bases. Source material: PBMCs. The CDR3 DNA sequence: TGTGCCAGCAGCCCGCGGACAGGGGCATACACTGAAGCTTTCTTT. It encodes CASSPRTGAYTEAFF.